This TCR beta chain was documented in a study of T cell repertoires in aging, cancer and after chemotherapy. Study in general: Patients with glioblastoma brain tumors were sampled before and after temozolomide-based therapy. The full dataset contained several million TCR reads.

By its share, this clonotype is medium-sized. CDR3 length: 15 residues. Trimming cost V 2 bases and J 6 bases; bases outside gene matches: 6. Germline V gene data show CDR1 as MRHNA and CDR2 as SNTAGT. Rearranged V-D-J TRB sequences were amplified with a mixed TRB-A/B primer pool. Each CDR3 protein is one row after TCRdb ran MiXCR on the multiplex PCR reads. The data hold thousands of distinct CDR3 sequences, with 20% to 25% observed a single time. Peripheral blood genomic DNA, not sorted cells or RNA, was the template. Sequencing was performed on blood. V gene TRBV6-4 combines with J gene TRBJ2-1; 8 bases fit TRBD2. This TCR derives from a human donor with a solid tumor. The CDR3 region is CASSDKAGGGNEQFF. The CDR3 DNA reads TGTGCCAGCAGTGACAAGGCGGGGGGCGGCAATGAGCAGTTCTTC.